This T cell receptor beta chain was sequenced in a study of cytomegalovirus exposure and HLA in healthy donors. Study summary: HLA-typed donors contributed 65 million to 95 million unique TCRs, which were held in an early data release. General study results and limits: As a later analysis showed, several of the most significant clusters appeared to be linked to common viral pathogens.

Germline V gene data show CDR1 as MNHEY and CDR2 as SMNVEV (reference sequence). The trim removed 2 bases at V and 7 bases at J, leaving 9 bases unmatched. The CDR3 loop spans 16 amino acids. Points on this clone: No antigen is known for it.

PCR involved 60 Vbeta and 13 Jbeta primers. Only in-frame clones appear in the TCRdb table, and some are missing; sequencing was by immunoSEQ multiplex PCR. Here the sample spans roughly 170,000 clones, about four fifths being singletons. The sequenced sample was PBMCs. The rearrangement uses TRBV27 and TRBJ2-1; the match to TRBD2 covers 9 bases. This clonotype was sampled from a male donor in good health and CMV-seronegative. Here the CDR3 DNA reads TGTGCCAGCAGTTTAACCATAGCGGGAGTGGGTAATGAGCAGTTCTTC. As protein: CASSLTIAGVGNEQFF.